The 15 T cell receptor beta chains listed next were all sequenced from one sample in a study of blood T cell repertoires in COVID-19. The table came from immunoSEQ multiplex PCR; TCRdb's copy has only in-frame clones and leaves some out. The top ten clones hold 0.85% to 1.2% of a sample with fewer than 500,000 clones, 70% to 85% of them seen once. Sequences were obtained from peripheral blood. The origin of the receptors is a human donor with acute or convalescent COVID-19. The donor label of this sample is uncertain.

This chain links TRBV30 with TRBJ1-4, with TRBD1 matching over 9 bases. This CDR3 region has 15 residues. CDR1 is GTSNPN, CDR2 SVGIG, per germline (reference sequence). After removal of 5 bases from V and 5 bases from J, the junction contained 9 bases not matched to a gene. The CDR3, as DNA: TGTGCCTGGGGGGCTCCCGGGACAGGGAATGAAAAACTGTTTTTT. Its translation: CAWGAPGTGNEKLFF.

The chain uses TRBV14 and TRBJ1-5, with 7 positions matching TRBD1. With 4 bases clipped from V and 7 bases from J, the junction kept 4 bases outside the gene matches. The CDR3 is 13 residues long. CDR1 and CDR2 from the germline V gene are SGHDN and FVKESK. CDR3 region: CASSRDSVQPQHF. The CDR3, as DNA: TGTGCCAGCAGCCGGGACAGCGTACAGCCCCAGCATTTT.

V is TRBV21-1 and J is TRBJ2-7; TRBD2, the table's D call, was not compared with the DNA. TRBV21-1 has pseudogene status. CDR3 length: 16 residues. The DNA of the CDR3 is TGTGCCAGCAGCAGGACCCTAGCGGGAGGGGTAGACGAGCAGTACTTC. It codes for CASSRTLAGGVDEQYF.

The rearrangement uses TRBV27 and TRBJ2-1; TRBD2 aligns across 11 bases. Germline assignment: CDR1 MNHEY and CDR2 SMNVEV (reference sequence). This CDR3 is built from 15 residues. V lost 7 bases, J lost 9 bases, and 11 bases stayed unmatched. Here the CDR3 DNA reads TGTGCCAGCACTCAAATAGCTAGCGGGGGGACTGAGCAGTTCTTC. Translating it yields CASTQIASGGTEQFF.

The chain uses TRBV18 and TRBJ1-2, with D perhaps TRBD1 (5 bases). CDR3 size: 14 residues. The ends were cut back, 3 bases at V and 5 bases at J, with 13 bases in the middle. Germline V lookup: CDR1 KGHSH, CDR2 LQKENI. The chain's CDR3 is CASSPSQETYGYTF. The DNA for the CDR3 is TGTGCCAGCTCACCTTCACAGGAGACGTATGGCTACACCTTC.

The chain employs TRBV7-9 and TRBJ1-6; possible D gene TRBD1, 5 bases. V was shortened by 5 bases and J by 8 bases, with 16 bases between the two germline ends. CDR1 SEHNR and CDR2 FQNEAQ come from the germline V gene (reference sequence). The CDR3 contains 15 residues. The CDR3 nucleotides read TGTGCCAGCAGCCTAAGGCTACAGGCGGATTCACCCCTCCACTTT. It codes for CASSLRLQADSPLHF.

The V call is TRBV18, the J call TRBJ1-2; D perhaps matches TRBD1 (5 bases). This CDR3 comprises 14 residues. Germline assignment: CDR1 KGHSH and CDR2 LQKENI. V shed 3 bases and J shed 6 bases, with 14 bases lying between them. DNA for the CDR3: TGTGCCAGCTCACCCAACGGGGGGAGCGATGGCTACACCTTC. Translation gives CASSPNGGSDGYTF.

In DNA form, the CDR3 reads TGTGCCAGCAGTACCGGGACAGGAATGTACGAGCAGTACTTC. It translates to CASSTGTGMYEQYF. The rearrangement links TRBV2 to TRBJ2-7; 8 bases line up with TRBD1. The CDR3 contains 14 residues. V was pared by 5 bases and J by 4 bases, with 7 bases of the junction left unmatched. In germline, CDR1 is SNHLY, CDR2 FYNNEI. The full variable domain, rest sourced from reference TRBV2 and TRBJ2-7, is EPEVTQTPSHQVTQMGQEVILRCVPISNHLYFYWYRQILGQKVEFLVSFYNNEISEKSEIFDDQFSVERPDGSNFTLKIRSTKLEDSAMYFCASSTGTGMYEQYFGPGTRLTVT.

The V gene is TRBV27, the J gene TRBJ1-1; D gene unclear. The V end was cut by 8 bases, the J end by 3 bases, with 13 bases between. The CDR3 has 13 amino acids. CDR1 is MNHEY and CDR2 is SMNVEV in the germline V gene (reference sequence). The CDR3 sequence is CASGWTEDTEAFF. The CDR3 DNA reads as TGTGCCAGCGGTTGGACGGAGGACACTGAAGCTTTCTTT.

The chain combines TRBV2 with TRBJ2-5; TRBD1 agrees at 10 bases. This CDR3 spans 14 amino acids. Losses at the gene ends were 6 bases for V and 4 bases for J; bases not matched to a gene: 5. Germline CDR1 and CDR2: SNHLY and FYNNEI. CDR3 DNA: TGTGCCAGCAGCCGGGACAGGGGTACAGAGACCCAGTACTTC. As protein: CASSRDRGTETQYF.

This clone was observed once. The chain recombines TRBV19 with TRBJ2-1; the D gene is possibly TRBD2 (7 bases). This CDR3 is 15 amino acids long. V was pared by 4 bases and J by 2 bases, with 12 bases between. Germline CDR1 reads LNHDA; CDR2 reads SQIVND (reference sequence). CDR3 loop: CASSTGGGTYNEQFF. The CDR3 nucleotides read TGTGCCAGTAGTACCGGCGGGGGCACCTACAATGAGCAGTTCTTC.

This clone was seen just once. This could be a read error, since a much larger clone is one nucleotide away. Other nucleotide sequences in the sample specify the same CDR3. The V call is TRBV6-1, the J call TRBJ1-1; TRBD1 is a possible D gene (6 bases). CDR1 is MNHNS, CDR2 SASEGT, per germline. V was shortened by 2 bases and J by 3 bases, with 10 bases between the two germline ends. CDR3 length: 14 residues. CDR3 region: CASSEPGQYTEAFF. The CDR3 DNA is TGTGCCAGCAGTGAACCAGGACAGTACACTGAAGCTTTCTTT.

V usage is TRBV7-8 and J usage is TRBJ2-4, with a weak D call TRBD1 (6 bases). The CDR3 covers 16 residues. Trimming removed 5 bases at V and 0 bases at J, with 14 bases between. Germline V CDR1 and CDR2: SGHVS, FQNEAQ. DNA of the CDR3: TGTGCCAGCAGCCCCGGACAGATATTAGCCAAAAACATTCAGTACTTC. It yields the protein CASSPGQILAKNIQYF.

The genes are TRBV6-5 and TRBJ1-1; D gene uncertain. The CDR3 is made up of 13 amino acids. V was pared by 8 bases and J by 1 base, with 11 bases between. Germline V lookup: CDR1 MNHEY, CDR2 SVGAGI. The DNA of the CDR3 is TGTGCCAGCGTTGAGCAATGGAACACTGAAGCTTTCTTT. Translated, it gives CASVEQWNTEAFF.

V is TRBV6-2 or TRBV6-3 and J is TRBJ2-7; 7 bases line up with TRBD1. J lost 3 bases, V lost 0 bases, and 5 bases had no gene match. Germline lookup yields CDR1 MNHEY and CDR2 SVGEGT. The CDR3 spans 15 residues. The CDR3 loop reads CASSYSTGTVYEQYF. The CDR3 nucleotides are TGTGCCAGCAGTTACTCAACCGGGACAGTCTACGAGCAGTACTTC.